A selection of T cell receptor beta chains follows, all from one sample in a study of blood T cells in healthy people across ages. One entry per CDR3 protein, called by TCRdb with MiXCR from the 5' RACE reads. Of about 930,000 distinct CDR3 sequences in the sample, about 29% were seen once. The same data also went into a second study, on T cells of mothers and their children.

The source material was blood. The receptors derive from a woman between 40 and 50 years old in good health. Each CDR3 is given with its conserved first and last residue. D genes are given only for firm matches. Part of the rows lack a size; the others show once, few, many or a class for expanded clones.

CDR3nt: TGCAGTGCTCAAGGGGCTTCGCTTAACTATGGCTACACCTTC; CDR3aa: CSAQGASLNYGYTF; abundance: -; j_gene: TRBJ1-2; v_gene: TRBV20-1; d_gene: -
CDR3nt: TGTGCCAGCAGTTATTTAGGAAAGGATGGCTACACCTTC; CDR3aa: CASSYLGKDGYTF; abundance: many; j_gene: TRBJ1-2; v_gene: TRBV6-6; d_gene: -
CDR3nt: TGTGCCAGCAAACGAGGGGGAAGCTCCTACGAGCAGTACTTC; CDR3aa: CASKRGGSSYEQYF; abundance: -; j_gene: TRBJ2-7; v_gene: TRBV28; d_gene: -
CDR3nt: TGTGCCTGGAGTGTAGGGGCAAACACGGGAGGCTACACCTTC; CDR3aa: CAWSVGANTGGYTF; abundance: many; j_gene: TRBJ1-2; v_gene: TRBV30; d_gene: -
CDR3nt: TGTGCCAGCAGTCCCAACCCACGACAGGGGGCCTTCATGAACACTGAAGCTTTCTTT; CDR3aa: CASSPNPRQGAFMNTEAFF; abundance: few; j_gene: TRBJ1-1; v_gene: TRBV27; d_gene: TRBD1
CDR3nt: TGTGCCAGCAGCTTATCTCGCGGGGTGTCCGGGGAGCTGTTTTTT; CDR3aa: CASSLSRGVSGELFF; abundance: few; j_gene: TRBJ2-2; v_gene: TRBV7-9; d_gene: -
CDR3nt: TGCAGTGCTCCTAAGTGGGGGAACACTGAAGCTTTCTTT; CDR3aa: CSAPKWGNTEAFF; abundance: few; j_gene: TRBJ1-1; v_gene: TRBV20-1; d_gene: -
CDR3nt: TGTGCCAGCAGTTTTACAGGGTTGGCATATGGCTACACCTTC; CDR3aa: CASSFTGLAYGYTF; abundance: -; j_gene: TRBJ1-2; v_gene: TRBV28; d_gene: -
CDR3nt: TGCAGCGTTGATAGAGCGGGGCAAAGCACAGATACGCAGTATTTT; CDR3aa: CSVDRAGQSTDTQYF; abundance: -; j_gene: TRBJ2-3; v_gene: TRBV29-1; d_gene: TRBD2
CDR3nt: TGCAGTGCTAGAGATCCGCAGGGGGCGAGGAATGAGCAGTTCTTC; CDR3aa: CSARDPQGARNEQFF; abundance: -; j_gene: TRBJ2-1; v_gene: TRBV20-1; d_gene: TRBD1
CDR3nt: TGCGCCACCGGGACAGGGAGGATTCCGAACACTGAAGCTTTCTTT; CDR3aa: CATGTGRIPNTEAFF; abundance: -; j_gene: TRBJ1-1; v_gene: TRBV5-1; d_gene: TRBD1
CDR3nt: TGTGCCAGCAGCACCGGGGGAGACAGGGCTCGCTATGGCTACACCTTC; CDR3aa: CASSTGGDRARYGYTF; abundance: few; j_gene: TRBJ1-2; v_gene: TRBV5-5; d_gene: TRBD1
CDR3nt: TGCGCCAGCAGCTTTTCGGCAGGTTCCTCTGGGGCCAACGTCCTGACTTTC; CDR3aa: CASSFSAGSSGANVLTF; abundance: few; j_gene: TRBJ2-6; v_gene: TRBV5-1; d_gene: -
CDR3nt: TGTGCCAGCAACGTGGGGGGAGGCAATCAGCCCCAGCATTTT; CDR3aa: CASNVGGGNQPQHF; abundance: few; j_gene: TRBJ1-5; v_gene: TRBV28; d_gene: -
CDR3nt: TGTGCCAGCAGCCAACTGGGTGACAGGGGTAGAGATACGCAGTATTTT; CDR3aa: CASSQLGDRGRDTQYF; abundance: -; j_gene: TRBJ2-3; v_gene: TRBV3-1; d_gene: TRBD1
CDR3nt: TGTGCCGGCAGTGCACTCAGACTGTCCCGAGGAGAGACCCAGTACTTC; CDR3aa: CAGSALRLSRGETQYF; abundance: -; j_gene: TRBJ2-5; v_gene: TRBV27; d_gene: -
CDR3nt: TGTGCCAGCACCCCTTCCATCGCAGGGGACTTCTACGAGCGGTACTTC; CDR3aa: CASTPSIAGDFYERYF; abundance: -; j_gene: TRBJ2-7; v_gene: TRBV28; d_gene: -
CDR3nt: TGTGCCAGCAGCCCCTACTCCTGGACTAGCGGGGGGTCCCAAGAGACCCAGTACTTC; CDR3aa: CASSPYSWTSGGSQETQYF; abundance: many; j_gene: TRBJ2-5; v_gene: TRBV7-2; d_gene: TRBD2
CDR3nt: TGTGCCAGCAGTGAATGGGGGTTGCTTAGCACAGATACGCGGTATTTT; CDR3aa: CASSEWGLLSTDTRYF; abundance: -; j_gene: TRBJ2-3; v_gene: TRBV6-1; d_gene: -
CDR3nt: TGCAGTGCTGCTCAGGGCGGCTATGGCTACACCTTC; CDR3aa: CSAAQGGYGYTF; abundance: -; j_gene: TRBJ1-2; v_gene: TRBV20-1; d_gene: -
CDR3nt: TGTGCCAGCAGCACCACAGGAGGGGAGACCCAGTACTTC; CDR3aa: CASSTTGGETQYF; abundance: few; j_gene: TRBJ2-5; v_gene: TRBV7-3; d_gene: -
CDR3nt: TGCAGCGTCCAAGAAGCCTACGAGCAGTACTTC; CDR3aa: CSVQEAYEQYF; abundance: -; j_gene: TRBJ2-7; v_gene: TRBV29-1; d_gene: -
CDR3nt: TGCAGCGTTGATATAACTCAGGGGAGAGGCGGCTACACCTTC; CDR3aa: CSVDITQGRGGYTF; abundance: -; j_gene: TRBJ1-2; v_gene: TRBV29-1; d_gene: -
CDR3nt: TGCGCCAGCAGCCTATGGGACAGGGGGGCCGGGGAGCTGTTTTTT; CDR3aa: CASSLWDRGAGELFF; abundance: -; j_gene: TRBJ2-2; v_gene: TRBV5-1; d_gene: TRBD1
CDR3nt: TGTGCCAGCAGCCCCTCCGGACAGGGGAGTAACGAGCAGTACTTC; CDR3aa: CASSPSGQGSNEQYF; abundance: -; j_gene: TRBJ2-7; v_gene: TRBV3-1; d_gene: TRBD1
CDR3nt: TGTGCCACCAGTGACCCGGGACAGGCAGCCACAGATACGCAGTATTTT; CDR3aa: CATSDPGQAATDTQYF; abundance: -; j_gene: TRBJ2-3; v_gene: TRBV24-1; d_gene: TRBD1
CDR3nt: TGTGCCAGCACTACAGGGGGCCCCGAGCAGTACTTC; CDR3aa: CASTTGGPEQYF; abundance: few; j_gene: TRBJ2-7; v_gene: TRBV28; d_gene: TRBD1
CDR3nt: TGCAGTGCTACTAATCCCAGGAGCGGTCAAGAGACCCAGTACTTC; CDR3aa: CSATNPRSGQETQYF; abundance: many; j_gene: TRBJ2-5; v_gene: TRBV20-1; d_gene: -